Listed below are T cell receptor beta chains from one sample, sequenced in a study of blood T cells in healthy people across ages. TCRdb re-analysed the 5' RACE reads in MiXCR, keeping a single row per CDR3 protein. This sample has around 710,000 distinct CDR3 sequences, with approximately 43% found just once. The sequenced sample consisted of blood. These receptor sequences come from a woman aged 55-70 years in good health. The CDR3 runs from the conserved cysteine through the conserved F or W. The D gene is left open where the match is weak. Part of the rows lack a size; the others show once, few, many or a class for expanded clones.

abundance: NA; j_gene: TRBJ2-3; d_gene: TRBD2; v_gene: TRBV3-1; CDR3nt: TGTGCCAGCAGCCAAGCCGGGACTAGCGGGGGGCGCACAGATACGCAGTATTTT; CDR3aa: CASSQAGTSGGRTDTQYF
abundance: NA; j_gene: TRBJ1-1; d_gene: NA; v_gene: TRBV7-9; CDR3nt: TGTGCCAGCAGCTTAGGTTTGGACGGTATTGGGGGTCTAGCTGAAGCTTTCTTT; CDR3aa: CASSLGLDGIGGLAEAFF
abundance: NA; j_gene: TRBJ2-7; d_gene: NA; v_gene: TRBV4-2; CDR3nt: TGTGCCAGCAGCCAAGAAATCCTCTCCTACGAGCAGTACTTC; CDR3aa: CASSQEILSYEQYF
abundance: few; j_gene: TRBJ2-7; d_gene: TRBD2; v_gene: TRBV3-1; CDR3nt: TGTGCCAGCAGTCAAGAACGGACTAGTTTTTGCCAGCAGTACTTC; CDR3aa: CASSQERTSFCQQYF
abundance: NA; j_gene: TRBJ2-5; d_gene: NA; v_gene: TRBV20-1; CDR3nt: TGCAGTGCCGAAATAACAGGGATAGAGACCCAGTACTTC; CDR3aa: CSAEITGIETQYF
abundance: NA; j_gene: TRBJ2-5; d_gene: NA; v_gene: TRBV3-1; CDR3nt: TGTGCCAGCAGCGGCGGGTGGAAAGAGACCCAGTACTTC; CDR3aa: CASSGGWKETQYF
abundance: NA; j_gene: TRBJ1-5; d_gene: NA; v_gene: TRBV12-5; CDR3nt: TGTGCTAGTGGTTTGAAGGGACGGACATCAGAAAATCAGCCCCAGCATTTT; CDR3aa: CASGLKGRTSENQPQHF
abundance: few; j_gene: TRBJ2-3; d_gene: NA; v_gene: TRBV10-1; CDR3nt: TGCGCCAGCAGTGAGTCGGGGGCTAGCGTAGATACGCAGTATTTT; CDR3aa: CASSESGASVDTQYF
abundance: NA; j_gene: TRBJ2-1; d_gene: TRBD2; v_gene: TRBV6-2/TRBV6-3; CDR3nt: TGTGCCAGCACGCTAGCGGGAGTGCTCTACAATGAGCAGTTCTTC; CDR3aa: CASTLAGVLYNEQFF
abundance: NA; j_gene: TRBJ1-1; d_gene: NA; v_gene: TRBV29-1; CDR3nt: TGCAGCGGGGAGGGCCTATACAGGGTGAACACTGAAGCTTTCTTT; CDR3aa: CSGEGLYRVNTEAFF
abundance: many; j_gene: TRBJ2-5; d_gene: NA; v_gene: TRBV21-1; CDR3nt: NA; CDR3aa: CASSKVASGSGETQYF
abundance: NA; j_gene: TRBJ2-7; d_gene: NA; v_gene: TRBV3-1; CDR3nt: TGTGCCAGCAGCCAAGGCCGGGACCCTACCAATGAGCAGTACTTC; CDR3aa: CASSQGRDPTNEQYF
abundance: NA; j_gene: TRBJ1-4; d_gene: NA; v_gene: TRBV12-3/TRBV12-4; CDR3nt: TGTGCCAGCGAGAGGAGGGGGGAGGAAAAACTGTTTTTT; CDR3aa: CASERRGEEKLFF
abundance: few; j_gene: TRBJ2-7; d_gene: TRBD1; v_gene: TRBV27; CDR3nt: TGTGCCAGCAGTCCAGTCCGGGACAGTATCGGTAACTACGAGCAGTACTTC; CDR3aa: CASSPVRDSIGNYEQYF
abundance: NA; j_gene: TRBJ1-2; d_gene: TRBD1; v_gene: TRBV6-1; CDR3nt: TGTGCCAGCAGCGAAGGCGGGACAGTCGGGGGCTACACCTTC; CDR3aa: CASSEGGTVGGYTF
abundance: few; j_gene: TRBJ2-5; d_gene: NA; v_gene: TRBV6-2/TRBV6-3; CDR3nt: TGTGCCAGCAGTCCTGAGGGACCACGTCGGGAGACCCAGTACTTC; CDR3aa: CASSPEGPRRETQYF
abundance: NA; j_gene: TRBJ2-7; d_gene: NA; v_gene: TRBV6-2/TRBV6-3; CDR3nt: TGTGCCAGCAGCAGGGTAAAGTACGAGCAGTACTTC; CDR3aa: CASSRVKYEQYF
abundance: few; j_gene: TRBJ2-1; d_gene: TRBD2; v_gene: TRBV7-2; CDR3nt: TGTGCCAGCAGCTTTCCAGCGGGAGGCTACAATGAGCAGTTCTTC; CDR3aa: CASSFPAGGYNEQFF
abundance: few; j_gene: TRBJ1-2; d_gene: NA; v_gene: TRBV7-9; CDR3nt: TGTGCCAGCAGCTTAGAATTGGGGGGGAACTATGGCTACACCTTC; CDR3aa: CASSLELGGNYGYTF
abundance: NA; j_gene: TRBJ2-5; d_gene: NA; v_gene: TRBV6-5; CDR3nt: TGTGCCAGCAGTGCTCGGCGGTACCAAGAGACCCAGTACTTC; CDR3aa: CASSARRYQETQYF
abundance: NA; j_gene: TRBJ1-2; d_gene: NA; v_gene: TRBV3-1; CDR3nt: TGTGCCAGCAGCCTAGAATTTGGGCGGCACTACACCTTC; CDR3aa: CASSLEFGRHYTF
abundance: few; j_gene: TRBJ2-7; d_gene: TRBD2; v_gene: TRBV20-1; CDR3nt: TGCAGTGCTAGAGATACGGGAGGCAATTCCTACGAGCAGTACTTC; CDR3aa: CSARDTGGNSYEQYF
abundance: few; j_gene: TRBJ2-3; d_gene: TRBD2; v_gene: TRBV2; CDR3nt: TGTGCCAGCAGTGAACTTATTCTAGCGGGGGGCACAGATACGCAGTATTTT; CDR3aa: CASSELILAGGTDTQYF
abundance: NA; j_gene: TRBJ2-4; d_gene: NA; v_gene: TRBV20-1; CDR3nt: TGCAGTCAAAGCGGGTCCAGGGCGTTACGCCCCGACAAAAACATTCAGTACTTC; CDR3aa: CSQSGSRALRPDKNIQYF
abundance: NA; j_gene: TRBJ1-2; d_gene: NA; v_gene: TRBV6-5; CDR3nt: TGTGCCAGCAGCGACAGTACCTCATATGGCTACACCTTC; CDR3aa: CASSDSTSYGYTF
abundance: NA; j_gene: TRBJ2-3; d_gene: NA; v_gene: TRBV6-5; CDR3nt: TGTGCCAGCTCAGGGTATTCGACAGATACGCAGTATTTT; CDR3aa: CASSGYSTDTQYF
abundance: NA; j_gene: TRBJ2-7; d_gene: NA; v_gene: TRBV28; CDR3nt: TGTGCCAGCAGTGTATCCACAGGGAGCTCCTACGAGCAGTACTTC; CDR3aa: CASSVSTGSSYEQYF
abundance: NA; j_gene: TRBJ2-4; d_gene: NA; v_gene: TRBV14; CDR3nt: TGTGCCAGCAGCCAGCTAGGGGCTGGCGAAAACATTCAGTACTTC; CDR3aa: CASSQLGAGENIQYF
abundance: NA; j_gene: TRBJ2-4; d_gene: NA; v_gene: TRBV24-1; CDR3nt: TGTGCCACAACCGGGGCAGGGAAAAAGGGAAACATTCAGTACTTC; CDR3aa: CATTGAGKKGNIQYF
abundance: few; j_gene: TRBJ1-1; d_gene: NA; v_gene: TRBV5-1; CDR3nt: TGCGCCAGCAGCCCCGTACTCCTGAGGACTGAAGCTTTCTTT; CDR3aa: CASSPVLLRTEAFF
abundance: NA; j_gene: TRBJ1-1; d_gene: TRBD1; v_gene: TRBV10-3; CDR3nt: TGTGCCATCAGTGTTCAGGGGGGCACTGAAGCTTTCTTT; CDR3aa: CAISVQGGTEAFF
abundance: NA; j_gene: TRBJ1-6; d_gene: NA; v_gene: TRBV7-2; CDR3nt: TGTGCCAGCAGCAAGGGGACTTTAGAATCACCCCTCCACTTT; CDR3aa: CASSKGTLESPLHF
abundance: few; j_gene: TRBJ2-1; d_gene: TRBD2; v_gene: TRBV7-8; CDR3nt: TGTGCCAGCAGCTTAGCCCCGGCTAGCGGGAGTGGAGACAATGAGCAGTTCTTC; CDR3aa: CASSLAPASGSGDNEQFF
abundance: NA; j_gene: TRBJ2-5; d_gene: NA; v_gene: TRBV11-1; CDR3nt: TGTGCCAGCAGCTTGAGTGACAGGAGGGAGACCCAGTACTTC; CDR3aa: CASSLSDRRETQYF
abundance: few; j_gene: TRBJ2-1; d_gene: TRBD2; v_gene: TRBV24-1; CDR3nt: TGTGCCACCAAGGGGACTAACTCCTACAATGAGCAGTTCTTC; CDR3aa: CATKGTNSYNEQFF
abundance: once; j_gene: TRBJ2-2; d_gene: NA; v_gene: TRBV7-9; CDR3nt: TGTGCCGGCAGCTTAGCGGAGGCAGGGAACGATGGCGGGGAGCTGTTTTTT; CDR3aa: CAGSLAEAGNDGGELFF
abundance: NA; j_gene: TRBJ2-5; d_gene: TRBD2; v_gene: TRBV7-2; CDR3nt: TGTGCCAGCAAGGTGGCGGGAGGGTACGGGCAGTACTTC; CDR3aa: CASKVAGGYGQYF
abundance: NA; j_gene: TRBJ1-1; d_gene: TRBD1; v_gene: TRBV2; CDR3nt: TGTGCCAGCAGTGAGAGAGAAACCGGACAGGGTTTATCTGAAGCTTTCTTT; CDR3aa: CASSERETGQGLSEAFF
abundance: few; j_gene: TRBJ2-2; d_gene: NA; v_gene: TRBV29-1; CDR3nt: TGCAGCGTTGATTCAGGGTGGAACACCGGGGAGCTGTTTTTT; CDR3aa: CSVDSGWNTGELFF
abundance: few; j_gene: TRBJ2-7; d_gene: NA; v_gene: TRBV10-3; CDR3nt: TGTGCCATCGGCGCCGGGACACTCTCCTACGAGCAGTACTTC; CDR3aa: CAIGAGTLSYEQYF
abundance: many; j_gene: TRBJ2-5; d_gene: TRBD2; v_gene: TRBV4-2; CDR3nt: TGTGCCAGCAGCCAAGGGACTAGCGGGAGGGGGCAAGAGACCCAGTACTTC; CDR3aa: CASSQGTSGRGQETQYF
abundance: NA; j_gene: TRBJ2-7; d_gene: TRBD1; v_gene: TRBV5-7; CDR3nt: TGTGCCGGGACAGGGGACCCCTACGAGCAGTACTTC; CDR3aa: CAGTGDPYEQYF
abundance: NA; j_gene: TRBJ2-1; d_gene: NA; v_gene: TRBV27; CDR3nt: TGTGCCACCCGTAGGACCGGGATTTCCTACAATGAGCAGTTCTTC; CDR3aa: CATRRTGISYNEQFF